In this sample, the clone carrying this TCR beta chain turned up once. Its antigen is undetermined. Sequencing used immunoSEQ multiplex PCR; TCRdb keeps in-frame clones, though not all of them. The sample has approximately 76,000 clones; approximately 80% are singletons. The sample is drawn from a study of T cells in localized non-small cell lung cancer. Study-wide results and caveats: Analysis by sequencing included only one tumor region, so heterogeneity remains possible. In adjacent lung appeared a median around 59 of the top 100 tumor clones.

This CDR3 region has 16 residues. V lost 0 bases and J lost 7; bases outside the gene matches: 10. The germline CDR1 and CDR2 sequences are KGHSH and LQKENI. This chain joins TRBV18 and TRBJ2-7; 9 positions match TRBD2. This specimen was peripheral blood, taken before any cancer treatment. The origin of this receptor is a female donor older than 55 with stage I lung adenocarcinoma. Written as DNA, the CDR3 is TGTGCCAGCTCACCACCGGGTGCTAGCGGGGCGGGGGAGCAGTACTTC. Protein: CASSPPGASGAGEQYF.